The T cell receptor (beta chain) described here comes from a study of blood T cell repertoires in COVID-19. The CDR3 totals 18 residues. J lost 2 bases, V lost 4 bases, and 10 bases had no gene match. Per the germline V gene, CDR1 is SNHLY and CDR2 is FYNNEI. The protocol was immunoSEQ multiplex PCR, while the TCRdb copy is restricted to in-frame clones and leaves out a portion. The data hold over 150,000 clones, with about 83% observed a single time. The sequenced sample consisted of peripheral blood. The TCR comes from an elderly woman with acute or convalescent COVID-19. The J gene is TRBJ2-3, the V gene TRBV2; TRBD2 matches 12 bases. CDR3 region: CASSAGFGTSGYTDTQYF. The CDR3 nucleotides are TGTGCCAGCAGTGCGGGATTCGGGACTAGCGGGTACACAGATACGCAGTATTTT. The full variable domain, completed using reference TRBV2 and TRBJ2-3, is EPEVTQTPSHQVTQMGQEVILRCVPISNHLYFYWYRQILGQKVEFLVSFYNNEISEKSEIFDDQFSVERPDGSNFTLKIRSTKLEDSAMYFCASSAGFGTSGYTDTQYFGPGTRLTVL.